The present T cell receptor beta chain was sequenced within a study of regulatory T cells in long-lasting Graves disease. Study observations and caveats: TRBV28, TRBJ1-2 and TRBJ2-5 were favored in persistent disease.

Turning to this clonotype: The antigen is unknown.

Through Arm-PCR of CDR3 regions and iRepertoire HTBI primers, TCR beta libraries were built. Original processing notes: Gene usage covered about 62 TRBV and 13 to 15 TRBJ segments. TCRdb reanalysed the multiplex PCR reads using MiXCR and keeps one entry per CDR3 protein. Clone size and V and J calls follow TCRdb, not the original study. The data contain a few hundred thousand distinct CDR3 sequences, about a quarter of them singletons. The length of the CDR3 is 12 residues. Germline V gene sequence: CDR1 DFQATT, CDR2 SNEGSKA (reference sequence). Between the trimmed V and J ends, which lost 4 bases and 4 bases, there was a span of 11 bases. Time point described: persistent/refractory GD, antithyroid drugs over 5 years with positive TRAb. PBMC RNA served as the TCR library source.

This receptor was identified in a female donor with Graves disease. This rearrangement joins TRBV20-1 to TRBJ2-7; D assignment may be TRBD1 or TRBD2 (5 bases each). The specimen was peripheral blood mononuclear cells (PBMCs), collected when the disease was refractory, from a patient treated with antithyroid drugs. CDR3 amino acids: CSATGTAYEQYF. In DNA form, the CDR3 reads TGCAGTGCTACGGGGACCGCGTACGAGCAGTACTTC.